Listed here are 2 T cell receptor beta chains from one sample, sequenced in a study of blood T cell repertoires in COVID-19. Clones were sequenced by immunoSEQ multiplex PCR, and TCRdb holds only the in-frame ones, with some missing. The top ten hold roughly 3% of the sample, which has some 250,000 clones, approximately 83% seen once. The sequenced sample consisted of peripheral blood. These receptors originate from a woman in her 30s who had recovered from COVID-19.

This chain links TRBV19 with TRBJ2-5, with 12 nucleotides matching TRBD2. This CDR3 spans 18 amino acids. The ends lost 2 bases at V and 5 bases at J; junction bases unmatched: 12. CDR1 and CDR2 from the germline V gene are LNHDA and SQIVND (reference sequence). CDR3 region: CASSISGLAGGRQETQYF. In DNA form, the CDR3 reads TGTGCCAGTAGTATATCTGGGCTAGCGGGGGGGAGGCAGGAGACCCAGTACTTC. The variable domain in full, with the rest retrieved from reference TRBV19 and TRBJ2-5, is DGGITQSPKYLFRKEGQNVTLSCEQNLNHDAMYWYRQDPGQGLRLIYYSQIVNDFQKGDIAEGYSVSREKKESFPLTVTSAQKNPTAFYLCASSISGLAGGRQETQYFGPGTRLLVL.

This chain links TRBV21-1 with TRBJ1-4; the table calls TRBD1, which could not be checked here. TRBV21-1 is shown as a pseudogene. This CDR3 spans 20 amino acids. The CDR3 loop reads CASSKAHRDRGFNYNEKLFF. The CDR3 nucleotides are TGTGCCAGCAGCAAAGCGCATCGGGACAGGGGGTTCAATTATAATGAAAAACTGTTTTTT.